This T cell receptor beta chain was identified in a study of OX40 agonist ivuxolimab in advanced cancers. About the research overall: Every patient in dose escalation had hepatocellular carcinoma, melanoma, renal cell or head and neck cancer.

CDR1 and CDR2 (germline): SGHTA, FQGNSA. This CDR3 is 15 amino acids long. Data came from immunoSEQ multiplex PCR; TCRdb stores just in-frame clones and leaves some out. Of around 80,000 clones listed, around 86% are singletons. The source was CD4+ or CD8+ T cells sorted from blood, collected in a trial of the OX40 agonist ivuxolimab. The rearrangement uses TRBV7-2 and TRBJ2-5; the match to TRBD2 covers 12 bases. The J call may be incorrect, as the DNA end agrees better with TRBJ2-7. The origin of this receptor is an adult with an advanced solid tumor such as melanoma, head and neck, liver or kidney cancer. The CDR3 coding sequence is TGTGCCAGCAGGAGGACTAGCGGGGCCCACTACGAGCAGTACTTC. Its translation: CASRRTSGAHYEQYF.